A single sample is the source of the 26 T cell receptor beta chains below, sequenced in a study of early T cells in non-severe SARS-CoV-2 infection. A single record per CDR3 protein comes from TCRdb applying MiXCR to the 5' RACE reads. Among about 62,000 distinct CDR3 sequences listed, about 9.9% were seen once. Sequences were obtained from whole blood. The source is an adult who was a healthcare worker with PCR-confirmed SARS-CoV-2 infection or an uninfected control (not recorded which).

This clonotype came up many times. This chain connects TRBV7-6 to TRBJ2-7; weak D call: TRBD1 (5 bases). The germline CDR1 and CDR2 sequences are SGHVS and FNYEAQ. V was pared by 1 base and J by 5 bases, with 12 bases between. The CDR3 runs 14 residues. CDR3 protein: CASSLGQGIDEQYF. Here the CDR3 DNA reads TGTGCCAGCAGCTTAGGCCAGGGTATCGACGAGCAGTACTTC. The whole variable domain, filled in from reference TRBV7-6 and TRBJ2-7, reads GAGVSQSPRYKVTKRGQDVALRCDPISGHVSLYWYRQALGQGPEFLTYFNYEAQQDKSGLPNDRFSAERPEGSISTLTIQRTEQRDSAMYRCASSLGQGIDEQYFGPGTRLTVT.

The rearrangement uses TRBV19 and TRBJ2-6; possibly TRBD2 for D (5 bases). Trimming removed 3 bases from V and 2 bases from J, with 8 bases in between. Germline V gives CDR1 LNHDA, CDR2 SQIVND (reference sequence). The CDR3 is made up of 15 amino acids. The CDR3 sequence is CASSIKEAGANVLTF. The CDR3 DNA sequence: TGTGCCAGTAGTATCAAGGAGGCTGGGGCCAACGTCCTGACTTTC.

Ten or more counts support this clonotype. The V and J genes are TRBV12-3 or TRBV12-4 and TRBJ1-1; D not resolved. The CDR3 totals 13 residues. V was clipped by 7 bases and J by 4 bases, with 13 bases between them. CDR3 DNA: TGTGCCAGCAAAGGAGGAACCGGCACTGAAGCTTTCTTT. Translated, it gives CASKGGTGTEAFF.

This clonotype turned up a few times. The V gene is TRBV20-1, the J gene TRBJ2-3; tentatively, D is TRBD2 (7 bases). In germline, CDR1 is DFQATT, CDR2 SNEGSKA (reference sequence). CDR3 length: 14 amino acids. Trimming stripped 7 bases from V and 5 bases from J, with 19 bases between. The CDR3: CSGIEGGEEDTQYF. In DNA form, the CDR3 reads TGCAGTGGGATCGAAGGGGGGGAAGAAGATACGCAGTATTTT.

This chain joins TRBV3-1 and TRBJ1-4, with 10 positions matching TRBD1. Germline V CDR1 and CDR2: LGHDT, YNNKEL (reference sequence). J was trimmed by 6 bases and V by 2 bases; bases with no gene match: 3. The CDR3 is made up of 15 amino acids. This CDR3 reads CASSQSGTGDEKLFF. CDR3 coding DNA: TGTGCCAGCAGCCAATCCGGGACAGGGGATGAAAAACTGTTTTTT.

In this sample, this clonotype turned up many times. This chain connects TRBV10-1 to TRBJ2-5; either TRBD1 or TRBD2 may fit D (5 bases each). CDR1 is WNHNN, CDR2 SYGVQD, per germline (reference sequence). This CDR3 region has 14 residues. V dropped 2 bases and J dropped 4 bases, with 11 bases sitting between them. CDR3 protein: CASSEGGTGETQYF. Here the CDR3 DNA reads TGCGCCAGCAGTGAGGGGGGAACAGGAGAGACCCAGTACTTC.

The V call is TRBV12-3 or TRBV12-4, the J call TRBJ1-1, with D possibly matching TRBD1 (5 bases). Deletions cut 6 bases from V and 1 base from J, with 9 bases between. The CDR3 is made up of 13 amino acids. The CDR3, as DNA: TGTGCCAGCAGGGCAGGGAAGAACACTGAAGCTTTCTTT. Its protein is CASRAGKNTEAFF.

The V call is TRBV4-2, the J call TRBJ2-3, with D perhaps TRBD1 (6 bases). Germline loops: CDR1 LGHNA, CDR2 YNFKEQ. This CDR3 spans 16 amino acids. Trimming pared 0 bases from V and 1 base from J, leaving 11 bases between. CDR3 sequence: CASSQDLQGGTDTQYF. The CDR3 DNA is TGTGCCAGCAGCCAAGATTTACAGGGTGGCACAGATACGCAGTATTTT.

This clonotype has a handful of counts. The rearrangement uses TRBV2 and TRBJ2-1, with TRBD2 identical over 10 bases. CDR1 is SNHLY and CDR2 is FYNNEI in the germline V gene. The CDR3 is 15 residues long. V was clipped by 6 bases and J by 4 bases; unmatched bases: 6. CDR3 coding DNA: TGTGCCAGCAGCGAACTAGCGGGGTTTTACAATGAGCAGTTCTTC. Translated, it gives CASSELAGFYNEQFF. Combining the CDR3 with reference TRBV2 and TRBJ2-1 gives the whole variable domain EPEVTQTPSHQVTQMGQEVILRCVPISNHLYFYWYRQILGQKVEFLVSFYNNEISEKSEIFDDQFSVERPDGSNFTLKIRSTKLEDSAMYFCASSELAGFYNEQFFGPGTRLTVL.

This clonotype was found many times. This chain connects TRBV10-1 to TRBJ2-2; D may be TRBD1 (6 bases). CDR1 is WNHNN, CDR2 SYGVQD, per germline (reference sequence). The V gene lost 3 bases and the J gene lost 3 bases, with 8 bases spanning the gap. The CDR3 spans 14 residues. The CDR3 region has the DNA TGCGCCAGCAGTGAAAACAGGGACACCGGGGAGCTGTTTTTT. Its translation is CASSENRDTGELFF.

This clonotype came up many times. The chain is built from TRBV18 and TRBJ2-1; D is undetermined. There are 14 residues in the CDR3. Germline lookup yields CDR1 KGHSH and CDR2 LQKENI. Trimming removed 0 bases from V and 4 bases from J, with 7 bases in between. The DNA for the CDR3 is TGTGCCAGCTCACCACCGTCCAGATACAATGAGCAGTTCTTC. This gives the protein CASSPPSRYNEQFF.

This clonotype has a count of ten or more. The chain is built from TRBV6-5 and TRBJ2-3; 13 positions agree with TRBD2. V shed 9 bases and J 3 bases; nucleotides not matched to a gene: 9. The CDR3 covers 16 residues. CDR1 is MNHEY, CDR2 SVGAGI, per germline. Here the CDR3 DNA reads TGTGCCAGTATCCCACTAGCGGGGGGGGTGACAGATACGCAGTATTTT. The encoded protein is CASIPLAGGVTDTQYF.

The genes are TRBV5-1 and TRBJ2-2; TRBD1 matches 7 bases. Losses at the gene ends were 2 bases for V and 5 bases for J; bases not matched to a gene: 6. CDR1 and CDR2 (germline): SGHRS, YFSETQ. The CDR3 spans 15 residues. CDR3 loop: CASSFGTATTGELFF. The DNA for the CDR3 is TGCGCCAGCAGCTTCGGGACAGCAACAACCGGGGAGCTGTTTTTT.

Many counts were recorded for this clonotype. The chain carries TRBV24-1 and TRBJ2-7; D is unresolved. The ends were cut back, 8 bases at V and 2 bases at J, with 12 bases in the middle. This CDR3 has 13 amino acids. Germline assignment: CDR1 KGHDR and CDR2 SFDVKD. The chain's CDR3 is CATITTGTYEQYV. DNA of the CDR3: TGTGCCACCATCACAACTGGAACCTACGAGCAGTACGTC.

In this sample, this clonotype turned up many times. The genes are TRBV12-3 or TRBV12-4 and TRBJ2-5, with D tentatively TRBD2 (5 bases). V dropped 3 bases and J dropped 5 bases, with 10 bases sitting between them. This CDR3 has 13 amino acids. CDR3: CASSFRGRETQYF. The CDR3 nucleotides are TGTGCCAGCAGTTTTCGGGGAAGGGAGACCCAGTACTTC.

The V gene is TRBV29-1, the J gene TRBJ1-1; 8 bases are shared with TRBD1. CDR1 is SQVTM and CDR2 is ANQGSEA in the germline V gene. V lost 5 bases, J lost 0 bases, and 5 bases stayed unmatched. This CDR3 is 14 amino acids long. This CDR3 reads CSVRTGPMNTEAFF. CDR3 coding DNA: TGCAGCGTTAGGACAGGGCCAATGAACACTGAAGCTTTCTTT. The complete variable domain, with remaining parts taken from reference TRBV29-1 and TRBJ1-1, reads SAVISQKPSRDICQRGTSLTIQCQVDSQVTMMFWYRQQPGQSLTLIATANQGSEATYESGFVIDKFPISRPNLTFSTLTVSNMSPEDSSIYLCSVRTGPMNTEAFFGQGTRLTVV.

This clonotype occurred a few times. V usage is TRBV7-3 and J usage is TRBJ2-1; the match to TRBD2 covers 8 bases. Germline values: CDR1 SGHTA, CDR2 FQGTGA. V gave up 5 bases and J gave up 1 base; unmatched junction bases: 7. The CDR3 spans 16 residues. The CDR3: CASSLNSGESYNEQFF. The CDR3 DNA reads TGTGCCAGCAGCCTGAATAGCGGGGAATCCTACAATGAGCAGTTCTTC. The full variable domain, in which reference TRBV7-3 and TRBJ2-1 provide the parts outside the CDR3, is GAGVSQTPSNKVTEKGKYVELRCDPISGHTALYWYRQSLGQGPEFLIYFQGTGAADDSGLPNDRFFAVRPEGSVSTLKIQRTERGDSAVYLCASSLNSGESYNEQFFGPGTRLTVL.

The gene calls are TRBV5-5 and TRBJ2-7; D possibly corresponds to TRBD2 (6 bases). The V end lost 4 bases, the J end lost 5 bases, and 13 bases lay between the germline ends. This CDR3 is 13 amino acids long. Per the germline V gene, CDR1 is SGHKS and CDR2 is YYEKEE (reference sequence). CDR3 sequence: CASSRPGTHEQYV. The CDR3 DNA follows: TGTGCCAGCAGCCGACCCGGGACTCACGAGCAGTACGTC.

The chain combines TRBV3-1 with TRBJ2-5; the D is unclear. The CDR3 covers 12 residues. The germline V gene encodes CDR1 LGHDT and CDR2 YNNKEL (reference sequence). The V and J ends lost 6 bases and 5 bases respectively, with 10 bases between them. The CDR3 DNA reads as TGTGCCAGCAGTCCTAGTATGGAGACCCAGTACTTC. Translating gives CASSPSMETQYF.

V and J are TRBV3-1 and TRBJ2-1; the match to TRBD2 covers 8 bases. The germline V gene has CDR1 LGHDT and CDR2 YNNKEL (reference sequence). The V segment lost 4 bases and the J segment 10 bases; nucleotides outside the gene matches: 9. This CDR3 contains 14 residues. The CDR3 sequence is CASSPTGTRYEQFF. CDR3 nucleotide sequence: TGTGCCAGCAGCCCTACCGGGACTAGATACGAGCAGTTCTTC.

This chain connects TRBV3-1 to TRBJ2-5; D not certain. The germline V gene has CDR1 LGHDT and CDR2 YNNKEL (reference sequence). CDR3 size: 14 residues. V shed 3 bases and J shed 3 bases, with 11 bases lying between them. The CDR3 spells CASSQFKGKETQYF. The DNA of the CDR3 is TGTGCCAGCAGCCAGTTTAAGGGTAAAGAGACCCAGTACTTC.

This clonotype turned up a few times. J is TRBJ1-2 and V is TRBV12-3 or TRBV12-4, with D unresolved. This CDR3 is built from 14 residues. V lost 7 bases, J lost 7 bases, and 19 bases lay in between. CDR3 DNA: TGTGCCAGCACCGAACACCTGAGGGCGGGTGGCTACACCTTC. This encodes CASTEHLRAGGYTF.

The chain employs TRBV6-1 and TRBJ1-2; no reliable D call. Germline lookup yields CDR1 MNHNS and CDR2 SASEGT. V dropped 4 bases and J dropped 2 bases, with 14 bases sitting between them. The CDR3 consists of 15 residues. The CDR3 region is CASSAPPRKNYGYTF. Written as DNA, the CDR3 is TGTGCCAGCAGTGCTCCCCCGCGTAAGAACTATGGCTACACCTTC.

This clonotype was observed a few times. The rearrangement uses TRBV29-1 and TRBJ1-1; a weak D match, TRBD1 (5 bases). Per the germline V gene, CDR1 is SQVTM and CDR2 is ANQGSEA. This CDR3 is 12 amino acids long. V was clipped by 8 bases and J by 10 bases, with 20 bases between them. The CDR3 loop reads CSFRRRDRGAFF. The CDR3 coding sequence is TGCAGCTTCCGAAGGAGGGATAGGGGAGCTTTCTTT.

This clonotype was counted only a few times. CDR3 in amino acids: CASAPPNTYNEQFF. CDR3 DNA: TGTGCTAGTGCCCCACCTAATACCTACAATGAGCAGTTCTTC. V is TRBV12-5 and J is TRBJ2-1, with D uncertain. Trimming removed 7 bases from V and 2 bases from J, with 12 bases in between. This CDR3 has 14 residues. Germline-derived CDR1 and CDR2 are LGHNT and FRNRAP.

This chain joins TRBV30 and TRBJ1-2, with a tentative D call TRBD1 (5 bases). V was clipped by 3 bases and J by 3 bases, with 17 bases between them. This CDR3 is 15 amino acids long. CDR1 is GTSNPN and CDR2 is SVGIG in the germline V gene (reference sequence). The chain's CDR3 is CAWRRPLGDHYGYTF. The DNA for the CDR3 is TGTGCCTGGAGACGCCCCTTGGGGGACCACTATGGCTACACCTTC.